This TCR beta chain was captured in a study of control samples from healthy donors and cancer patients. From germline, CDR1 is SGHNT and CDR2 YYREEE (reference sequence). Trimming at V came to 4 bases and at J to 7 bases, leaving 13 bases not matched to a gene. This CDR3 contains 16 residues. The method was immunoSEQ multiplex PCR; TCRdb's version includes in-frame clones alone and lacks a portion of them. The sample shows 190,000 or so clones, 90% to 95% of them seen only once. The rearrangement joins TRBV5-4 to TRBJ2-1; 8 nucleotides match TRBD2. The sample was blood. This clonotype originated in a man between 18 and 35 years old in good health. The CDR3 loop reads CASSTGLAPSGNEQFF. The DNA for the CDR3 is TGTGCCAGCAGCACAGGACTAGCACCTTCTGGGAATGAGCAGTTCTTC.